This T cell receptor beta chain originates from a study of T-cell reconstitution after alpha-beta-depleted transplantation in children. The study's findings and limits: As was reported, about two months after transplant, alpha-beta T cells came from several hundred expanded graft clones. From newly produced T cells came most of the T-cell counts and diversity one year after transplant. Surviving recipient T cells and thymic progenitors accounted for the high day-60 TCRbeta diversity observed in some patients.

For TCRbeta, the library was prepared with unique molecular identifiers. Each CDR3 protein is one row after TCRdb ran MiXCR on the PCR reads. The sample has 450,000 to 550,000 distinct CDR3 sequences; around 10% are singletons. This clonotype was found a few times. Its antigen is undetermined. The V and J ends lost 3 bases and 5 bases, in that order; junction bases with no gene match: 6. Germline V gene lookup returns CDR1 LGHDT and CDR2 YNNKEL (reference sequence). There are 15 residues in the CDR3. The source material was PBMCs, mostly from graft donor cells, sampled 180 days after TCRalphabeta/CD19-depleted stem cell transplant. This TCR came from a female patient aged 2-10 years who had a stem cell transplant for aplastic anemia, so the T cells may come from the graft donor. V is TRBV3-1 and J is TRBJ2-1, with TRBD1 matching over 8 bases. The CDR3 here is CASSQLRGRNNEQFF. For the CDR3, the DNA is TGTGCCAGCAGCCAGCTCAGGGGGCGCAACAATGAGCAGTTCTTC.